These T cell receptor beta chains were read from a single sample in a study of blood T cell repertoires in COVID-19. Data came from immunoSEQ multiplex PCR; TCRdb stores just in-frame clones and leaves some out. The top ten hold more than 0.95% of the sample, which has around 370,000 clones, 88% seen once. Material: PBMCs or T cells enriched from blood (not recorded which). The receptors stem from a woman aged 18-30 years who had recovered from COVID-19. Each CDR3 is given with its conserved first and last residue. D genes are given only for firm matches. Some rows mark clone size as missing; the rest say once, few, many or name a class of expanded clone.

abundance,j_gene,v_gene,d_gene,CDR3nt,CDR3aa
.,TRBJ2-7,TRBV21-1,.,TGTGCCAGCAGCAAAGTCTGCCACAGGGGAGGAACCTACGAGCAGTACTTC,CASSKVCHRGGTYEQYF
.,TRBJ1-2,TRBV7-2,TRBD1,TGTGCCAGCCAACGACAGGGATATGGCTACACCTTC,CASQRQGYGYTF
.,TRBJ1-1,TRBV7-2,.,TGTGCCAGCAGCTTAATTTGGGGGCAGGAAGCTTTCTTT,CASSLIWGQEAFF
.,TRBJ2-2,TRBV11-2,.,TGTGCCAGCAGCTCCCTTCCTGGCAACACCGGGGAGCTGTTTTTT,CASSSLPGNTGELFF
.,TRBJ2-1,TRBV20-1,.,TGCAGTGCTAGTCGTGAGGCCCTCGGGAATGAGCAGTTCTTC,CSASREALGNEQFF
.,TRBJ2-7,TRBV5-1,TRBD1,TGCGCCAGCAGCTCCCCAGGGGGCTCCGAGCAGTACTTC,CASSSPGGSEQYF
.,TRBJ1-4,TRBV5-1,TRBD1,TGCGCCAGCAGCCTGGGACAGACCCCGGAAAAACTGTTTTTT,CASSLGQTPEKLFF
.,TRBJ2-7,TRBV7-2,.,TGTGCCAGCAGCGCGGTAGATGGGGGCACCTACGAGCAGTACTTC,CASSAVDGGTYEQYF
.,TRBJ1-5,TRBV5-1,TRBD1,TGCGCCAGCAGCCCACCGGGACAGGGGCAAAGTCAGCCCCAGCATTTT,CASSPPGQGQSQPQHF
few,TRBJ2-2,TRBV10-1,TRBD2,TGCGCCAGCAGCGAACTAGCGGGGGCCCAGGAGAACACCGGGGAGCTGTTTTTT,CASSELAGAQENTGELFF